A single sample is the source of the 9 T cell receptor beta chains below, sequenced in a study of response to subunit inactivated influenza vaccine. TCRdb fed the RT-PCR reads into MiXCR, producing one record per CDR3 protein. In the table there are around 530,000 distinct CDR3 sequences, approximately 15% of which are singletons. This specimen consisted of CD4+ T cells sorted from PBMCs, obtained around 25 months after vaccination. The receptor set was obtained from a man aged 50-75 years who received an inactivated influenza vaccine.

This chain uses TRBV6-6 with TRBJ2-7; the D is unclear. The CDR3 is made up of 12 amino acids. V shed 3 bases and J shed 2 bases, with 5 bases lying between them. The germline V gene has CDR1 MNHNY and CDR2 SVGAGI (reference sequence). CDR3 region: CASSYLPYEQYF. In DNA, the CDR3 is TGTGCCAGCAGTTATCTGCCCTACGAGCAGTACTTC.

This chain joins TRBV30 and TRBJ2-1; D gene ambiguous. CDR3 size: 11 residues. Looked up from germline, CDR1 is GTSNPN and CDR2 is SVGIG (reference sequence). The V end lost 3 bases, the J end lost 9 bases, and 9 bases lay between the germline ends. In DNA form, the CDR3 reads TGTGCCTGGAGCTACCTGGGTGAGCAGTTCTTC. Protein sequence: CAWSYLGEQFF.

This clonotype was seen a handful of times. The rearrangement links TRBV6-1 to TRBJ1-6, with TRBD1 matching 9 bases. This CDR3 is built from 14 residues. V dropped 6 bases and J dropped 9; count of bases not matched to a gene: 6. CDR1 is MNHNS and CDR2 is SASEGT in the germline V gene. The CDR3 is CASSLQGATSPLHF. The CDR3, as DNA: TGTGCCAGCAGCCTACAGGGGGCCACTTCACCCCTCCACTTT.

This clonotype was observed a handful of times. The genes are TRBV7-2 and TRBJ2-1, with 10 bases matching TRBD1. Losses at the gene ends were 0 bases for V and 4 bases for J; bases not matched to a gene: 3. The CDR3 has 16 residues. CDR1 SGHTA and CDR2 FQGNSA come from the germline V gene. In DNA, the CDR3 is TGTGCCAGCAGCTTAGCCGGGACAGGGGCTTACAATGAGCAGTTCTTC. As protein: CASSLAGTGAYNEQFF.

This chain links TRBV7-2 with TRBJ2-7, with 9 bases aligning to TRBD1. Germline V gene lookup returns CDR1 SGHTA and CDR2 FQGNSA. This CDR3 region has 15 residues. Losses at the gene ends were 5 bases for V and 4 bases for J; bases not matched to a gene: 9. CDR3 protein: CASSPTGTGRYEQYF. As DNA, the CDR3 is TGTGCCAGCAGCCCCACCGGGACAGGGAGGTACGAGCAGTACTTC. The complete variable domain, with remaining parts taken from reference TRBV7-2 and TRBJ2-7, reads GAGVSQSPSNKVTEKGKDVELRCDPISGHTALYWYRQSLGQGLEFLIYFQGNSAPDKSGLPSDRFSAERTGGSVSTLTIQRTQQEDSAVYLCASSPTGTGRYEQYFGPGTRLTVT.

This clonotype has a handful of counts. The CDR3 region is CASSLSGRLANTGELFF. CDR3 DNA: TGTGCCAGCAGCCTTAGCGGGCGGCTCGCGAACACCGGGGAGCTGTTTTTT. The chain is built from TRBV3-1 and TRBJ2-2; 7 bases align to TRBD2. The V and J ends lost 4 bases and 0 bases, in that order; junction bases with no gene match: 8. This CDR3 is 17 amino acids long. Germline CDR1 and CDR2: LGHDT and YNNKEL (reference sequence).

This clonotype was observed at least ten times. The chain joins TRBV13 to TRBJ2-2, with a possible D match to TRBD2 (6 bases). Between the trimmed V and J ends, which lost 7 bases and 2 bases, there was a span of 11 bases. CDR1 and CDR2 (germline): PRHDT, FYEKMQ (reference sequence). The CDR3 covers 14 residues. The CDR3 reads CASNRGINTGELFF. The CDR3 region has the DNA TGTGCCAGCAACCGCGGGATTAACACCGGGGAGCTGTTTTTT.

This clonotype turned up a few times. The chain employs TRBV28 and TRBJ2-7, with D unresolved. V gave up 5 bases and J gave up 0 bases, with 5 bases separating them. In germline, CDR1 is MDHEN, CDR2 SYDVKM. This CDR3 has 12 amino acids. In nucleotides, the CDR3 is TGTGCCAGCAGTCGCCCCTCCTACGAGCAGTACTTC. It yields the protein CASSRPSYEQYF.

This clonotype was seen a few times. J is TRBJ1-4 and V is TRBV15; 8 nucleotides agree with TRBD1. The CDR3 is 13 amino acids. V dropped 8 bases and J dropped 1; count of bases not matched to a gene: 0. CDR1 is LNHNV, CDR2 YYDKDF, per germline (reference sequence). CDR3 in DNA: TGTGCCACCGGACAGGGAACTAATGAAAAACTGTTTTTT. Translated: CATGQGTNEKLFF.